This record concerns one TCR beta chain sequence. The method was immunoSEQ multiplex PCR; TCRdb's version includes in-frame clones alone and lacks a portion of them. This sample has 200,000 to 250,000 clones, with about 90% found just once. This record comes from a study of blood T cell repertoires in COVID-19. This sequence was found in a man older than 75 with acute or convalescent COVID-19. The specimen sequenced was peripheral blood.

The CDR3 DNA reads as TGTGCCAGCAGTGAGGGGACACAGCATTTT. Translation gives CASSEGTQHF. This sequence joins TRBV2 and TRBJ1-5; D perhaps matches TRBD1 (6 bases). CDR3 length: 10 residues. Trimming left V 3 bases short and J 13 bases short, with 7 bases between. CDR1 and CDR2 (germline): SNHLY, FYNNEI. Drawing the rest from reference TRBV2 and TRBJ1-5, the complete variable domain is EPEVTQTPSHQVTQMGQEVILRCVPISNHLYFYWYRQILGQKVEFLVSFYNNEISEKSEIFDDQFSVERPDGSNFTLKIRSTKLEDSAMYFCASSEGTQHFGDGTRLSIL.